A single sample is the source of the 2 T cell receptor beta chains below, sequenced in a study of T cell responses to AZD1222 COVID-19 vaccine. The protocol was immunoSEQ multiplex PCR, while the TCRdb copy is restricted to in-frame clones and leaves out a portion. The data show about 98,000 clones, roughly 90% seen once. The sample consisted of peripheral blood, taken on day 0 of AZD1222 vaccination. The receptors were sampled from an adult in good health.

The DNA for the CDR3 is TGTGCCAGTAGTAGAACCCTAGCGGCCTACGAGCAGTACTTC. Translated, it gives CASSRTLAAYEQYF. The chain links TRBV19 to TRBJ2-7; 7 bases line up with TRBD2. The V gene's germline CDR1 is LNHDA and CDR2 SQIVND (reference sequence). This CDR3 comprises 14 residues. Germline trimming cut 4 bases from V and 2 bases from J; bases unmatched to any gene: 5.

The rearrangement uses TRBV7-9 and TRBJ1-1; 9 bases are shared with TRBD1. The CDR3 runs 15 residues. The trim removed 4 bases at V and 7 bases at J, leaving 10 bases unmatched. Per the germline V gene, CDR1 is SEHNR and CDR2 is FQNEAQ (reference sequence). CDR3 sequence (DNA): TGTGCCAGCAGCTCCTCTCTACCGGGACAGGGTGAAGCTTTCTTT. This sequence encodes CASSSSLPGQGEAFF.